The table lists the clone carrying this T cell receptor (beta chain) with a count of one. The authors reverse transcribed about 0.45 to 1 ug RNA with random hexamers. TCRdb recomputed calls from the immunoSEQ multiplex PCR reads with MiXCR, one row per CDR3 protein. In the table there are about 140,000 distinct CDR3 sequences, roughly 94% of which are singletons. The Susac syndrome patients fit the recently defined diagnostic criteria for definite or probable disease. TEMRA cells were FACS-enriched, unlike CD8+ and CD4+ T cells, which were negatively isolated. Germline-derived CDR1 and CDR2 are MGHDK and SYGVNS. This CDR3 comprises 14 residues. The V end lost 0 bases, the J end lost 7 bases, and 9 bases lay between the germline ends. These data originate in a study of CD8 T cells in Susac syndrome.

This TCR was recovered from a human donor with Susac syndrome. The chain joins TRBV25-1 to TRBJ2-2, with D unresolved. The sequencing sample was made of CD8+ T cells from PBMCs. DNA of the CDR3: TGTGCCAGCAGTGAATATTTCGGCGGCGGGGAGCTGTTTTTT. Translation: CASSEYFGGGELFF. Based on the CDR3 plus reference TRBV25-1 and TRBJ2-2, the full variable domain is EADIYQTPRYLVIGTGKKITLECSQTMGHDKMYWYQQDPGMELHLIHYSYGVNSTEKGDLSSESTVSRIRTEHFPLTLESARPSHTSQYLCASSEYFGGGELFFGEGSRLTVL.